This T cell receptor beta chain was retrieved from a study of Ad26.COV2.S vaccination and SARS-CoV-2 variants. TCRdb's table, derived via immunoSEQ multiplex PCR, lists solely in-frame clones and lacks some. The table has around 350,000 clones, about 91% seen once; the top ten hold 3.9%. The V end lost 0 bases, the J end lost 7 bases, and 9 bases lay between the germline ends. Germline assignment: CDR1 MNHEY and CDR2 SMNVEV (reference sequence). CDR3 length: 13 residues. The material was peripheral blood, obtained after recovery from COVID-19. The TCR was taken from a human donor who had recovered from COVID-19. V is TRBV27 and J is TRBJ1-2; D is ambiguous. The CDR3, as DNA: TGTGCCAGCAGTTTATCGAACGGCGCTGGCTACACCTTC. It translates to CASSLSNGAGYTF.